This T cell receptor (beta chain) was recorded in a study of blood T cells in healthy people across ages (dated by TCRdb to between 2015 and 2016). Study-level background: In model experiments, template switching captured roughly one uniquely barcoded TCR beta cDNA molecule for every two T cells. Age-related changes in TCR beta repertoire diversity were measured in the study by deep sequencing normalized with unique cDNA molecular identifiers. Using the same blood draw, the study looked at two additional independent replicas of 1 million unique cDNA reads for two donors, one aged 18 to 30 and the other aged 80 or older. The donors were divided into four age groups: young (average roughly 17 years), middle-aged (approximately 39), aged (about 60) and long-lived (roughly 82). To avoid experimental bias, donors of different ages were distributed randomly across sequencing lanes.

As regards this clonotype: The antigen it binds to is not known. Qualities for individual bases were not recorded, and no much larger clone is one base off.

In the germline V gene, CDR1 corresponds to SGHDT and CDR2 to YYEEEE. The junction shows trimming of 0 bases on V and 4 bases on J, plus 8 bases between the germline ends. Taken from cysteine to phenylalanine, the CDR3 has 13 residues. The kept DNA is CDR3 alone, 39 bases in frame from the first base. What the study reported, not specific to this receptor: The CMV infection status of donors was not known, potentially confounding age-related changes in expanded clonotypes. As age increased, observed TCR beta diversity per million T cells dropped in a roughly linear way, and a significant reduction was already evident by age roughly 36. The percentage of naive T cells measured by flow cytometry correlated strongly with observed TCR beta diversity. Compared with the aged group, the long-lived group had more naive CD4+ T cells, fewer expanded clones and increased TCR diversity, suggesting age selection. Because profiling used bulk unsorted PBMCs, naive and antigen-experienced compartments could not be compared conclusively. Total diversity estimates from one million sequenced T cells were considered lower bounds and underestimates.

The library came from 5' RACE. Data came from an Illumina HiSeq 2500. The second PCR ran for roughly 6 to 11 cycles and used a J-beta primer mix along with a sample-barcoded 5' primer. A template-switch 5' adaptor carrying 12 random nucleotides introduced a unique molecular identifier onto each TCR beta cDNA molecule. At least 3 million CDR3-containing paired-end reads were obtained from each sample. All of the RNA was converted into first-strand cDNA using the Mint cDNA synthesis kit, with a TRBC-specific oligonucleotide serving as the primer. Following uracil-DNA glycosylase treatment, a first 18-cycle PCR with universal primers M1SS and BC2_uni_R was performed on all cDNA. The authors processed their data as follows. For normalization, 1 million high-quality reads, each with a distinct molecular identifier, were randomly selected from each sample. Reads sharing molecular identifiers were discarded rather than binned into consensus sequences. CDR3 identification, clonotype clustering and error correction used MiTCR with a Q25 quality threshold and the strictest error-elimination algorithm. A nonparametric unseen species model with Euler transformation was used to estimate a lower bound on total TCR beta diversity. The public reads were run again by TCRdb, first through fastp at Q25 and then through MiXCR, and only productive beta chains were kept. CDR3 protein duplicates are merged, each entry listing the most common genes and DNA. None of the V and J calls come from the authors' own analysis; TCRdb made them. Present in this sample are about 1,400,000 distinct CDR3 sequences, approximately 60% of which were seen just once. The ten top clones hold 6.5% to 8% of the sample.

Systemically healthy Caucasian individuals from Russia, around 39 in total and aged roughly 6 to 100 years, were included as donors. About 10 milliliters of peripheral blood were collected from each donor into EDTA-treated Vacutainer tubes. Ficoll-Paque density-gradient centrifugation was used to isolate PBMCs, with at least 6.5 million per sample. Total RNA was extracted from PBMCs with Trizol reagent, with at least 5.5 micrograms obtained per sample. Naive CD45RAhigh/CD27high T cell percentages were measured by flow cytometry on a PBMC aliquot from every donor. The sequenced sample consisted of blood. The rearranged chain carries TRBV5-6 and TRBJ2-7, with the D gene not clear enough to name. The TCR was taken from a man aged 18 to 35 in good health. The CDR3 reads CASSLEFTYEQYF. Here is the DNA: TGTGCCAGCAGCTTGGAATTCACGTACGAGCAGTACTTC.